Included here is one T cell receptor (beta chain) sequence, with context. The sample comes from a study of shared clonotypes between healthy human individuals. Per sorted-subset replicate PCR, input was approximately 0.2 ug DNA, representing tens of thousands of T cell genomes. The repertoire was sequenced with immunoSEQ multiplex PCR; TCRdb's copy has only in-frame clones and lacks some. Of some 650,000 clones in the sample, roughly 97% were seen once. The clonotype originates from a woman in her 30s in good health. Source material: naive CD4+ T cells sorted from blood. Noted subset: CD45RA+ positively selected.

The CDR3 sequence is CAWSVTSYEQYF. The CDR3, as DNA: TGTGCCTGGAGTGTAACCTCCTACGAGCAGTACTTC. This rearrangement joins TRBV30 to TRBJ2-7, with unresolved D. V gave up 0 bases and J gave up 0 bases, with 3 bases separating them. Germline-derived CDR1 and CDR2 are GTSNPN and SVGIG (reference sequence). There are 12 residues in the CDR3.